The source of this T cell receptor beta chain is a study of a mutant IDH1 vaccine in newly diagnosed glioma. For the study at large: Initiation of the vaccine course occurred 4-6 weeks after radiotherapy alone, or alongside temozolomide cycles. Treated patients were about 60% male, around 40% female, mean age around 40 years.

Unmatched junction bases numbered 6, after V lost 6 bases and J lost 3 bases. The CDR3 covers 15 residues. The germline gives CDR1 SGHTA, CDR2 FQGNSA. The study's findings and limits: It was about 92% of patients that developed vaccine-induced immune responses. Pseudoprogression appeared independent of alterations in top peripheral clonotypes.

Generated by immunoSEQ multiplex PCR, the TCRdb table keeps only in-frame clones and is missing some. In the table there are 30,000 to 35,000 clones, roughly 89% of which are singletons. Described time point: week 11, during vaccination. Vaccination comprised doses that each held 300 ug of mutant IDH1 20-mer peptide, plus topical imiquimod. Points on this clone: Antigen unknown.

Sample: PBMCs, taken from a glioma patient whose treatment included an IDH1 peptide vaccine. The receptor's source is a man younger than 35 with glioma. The rearrangement links TRBV7-2 to TRBJ1-4; 8 positions agree with TRBD1. The CDR3 coding sequence is TGTGCCAGCAGACCGACAGGGGCAGCTAATGAAAAACTGTTTTTT. Its protein is CASRPTGAANEKLFF.